This T cell receptor beta chain was retrieved from a study of early T cells in non-severe SARS-CoV-2 infection. TCRdb independently ran MiXCR on the 5' RACE reads; one entry per CDR3 protein. The sample consists of about 59,000 distinct CDR3 sequences, roughly 13% of them appearing once. This clonotype was seen a few times. This CDR3 contains 13 residues. Trimming cost V 5 bases and J 2 bases, with 9 bases left between them. Germline CDR1 is SGHAT and CDR2 is FQNNGV. This TCR derives from an adult who was a healthcare worker with PCR-confirmed SARS-CoV-2 infection or an uninfected control (not recorded which). This specimen was whole blood, taken at baseline. The V and J genes are TRBV11-2 and TRBJ2-5; D is uncertain. DNA for the CDR3: TGTGCCAGCAGCCAAGATCCTCAAGAGACCCAGTACTTC. Translation: CASSQDPQETQYF.